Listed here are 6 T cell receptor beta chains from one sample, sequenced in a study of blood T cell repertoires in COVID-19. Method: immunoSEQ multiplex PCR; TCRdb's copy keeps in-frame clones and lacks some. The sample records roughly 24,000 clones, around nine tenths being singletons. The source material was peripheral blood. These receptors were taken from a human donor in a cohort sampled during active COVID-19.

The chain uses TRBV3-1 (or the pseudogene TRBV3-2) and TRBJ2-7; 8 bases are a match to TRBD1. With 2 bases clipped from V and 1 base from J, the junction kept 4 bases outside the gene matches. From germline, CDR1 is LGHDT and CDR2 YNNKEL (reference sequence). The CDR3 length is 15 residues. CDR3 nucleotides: TGTGCCAGCAGCCAAAGACAGGGGACTTCCTACGAGCAGTACTTC. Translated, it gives CASSQRQGTSYEQYF.

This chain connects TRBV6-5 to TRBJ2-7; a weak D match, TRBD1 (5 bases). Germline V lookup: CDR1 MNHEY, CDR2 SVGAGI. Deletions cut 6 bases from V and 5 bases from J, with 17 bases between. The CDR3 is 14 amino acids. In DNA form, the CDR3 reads TGTGCCAGCAGAACCCCCTCAGACAGTAACGAGCAGTACTTC. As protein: CASRTPSDSNEQYF.

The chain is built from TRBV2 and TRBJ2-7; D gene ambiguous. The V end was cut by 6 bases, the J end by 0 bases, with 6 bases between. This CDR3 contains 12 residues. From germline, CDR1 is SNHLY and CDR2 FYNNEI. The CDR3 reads CASSSSSYEQYF. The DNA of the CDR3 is TGTGCCAGCAGCTCTAGCTCCTACGAGCAGTACTTC.

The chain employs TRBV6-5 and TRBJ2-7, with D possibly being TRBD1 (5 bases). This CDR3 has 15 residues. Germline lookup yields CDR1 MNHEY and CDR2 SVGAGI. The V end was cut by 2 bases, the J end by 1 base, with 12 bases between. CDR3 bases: TGTGCCAGCAGTTACGCCAGGACACCTTCCTACGAGCAGTACTTC. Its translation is CASSYARTPSYEQYF.

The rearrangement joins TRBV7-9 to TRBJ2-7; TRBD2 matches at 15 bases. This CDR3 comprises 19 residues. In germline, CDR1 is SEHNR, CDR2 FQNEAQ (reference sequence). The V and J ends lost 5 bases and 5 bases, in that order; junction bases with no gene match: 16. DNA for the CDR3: TGTGCCAGCAGCAAAATTCTGGGACTAGCGGGGGGCCTCACCAACGAGCAGTACTTC. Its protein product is CASSKILGLAGGLTNEQYF.

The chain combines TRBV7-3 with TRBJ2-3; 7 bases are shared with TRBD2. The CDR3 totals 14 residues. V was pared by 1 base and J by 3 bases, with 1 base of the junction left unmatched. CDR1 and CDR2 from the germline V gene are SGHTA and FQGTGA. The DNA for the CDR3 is TGTGCCAGCAGCTTAAATAGCGGGACAGATACGCAGTATTTT. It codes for CASSLNSGTDTQYF.